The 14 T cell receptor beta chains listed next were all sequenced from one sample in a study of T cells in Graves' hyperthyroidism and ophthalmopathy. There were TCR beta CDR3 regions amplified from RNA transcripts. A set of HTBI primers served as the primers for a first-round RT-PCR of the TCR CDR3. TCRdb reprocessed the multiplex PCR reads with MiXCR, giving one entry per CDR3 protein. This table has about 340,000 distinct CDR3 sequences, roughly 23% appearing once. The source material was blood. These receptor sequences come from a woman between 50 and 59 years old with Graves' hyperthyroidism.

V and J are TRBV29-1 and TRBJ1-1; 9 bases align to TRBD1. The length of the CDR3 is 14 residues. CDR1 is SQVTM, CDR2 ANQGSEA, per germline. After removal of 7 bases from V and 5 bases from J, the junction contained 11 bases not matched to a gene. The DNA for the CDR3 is TGCAGCGCCGTAGGACAGGGGATTGCGACTGAAGCTTTCTTT. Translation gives CSAVGQGIATEAFF.

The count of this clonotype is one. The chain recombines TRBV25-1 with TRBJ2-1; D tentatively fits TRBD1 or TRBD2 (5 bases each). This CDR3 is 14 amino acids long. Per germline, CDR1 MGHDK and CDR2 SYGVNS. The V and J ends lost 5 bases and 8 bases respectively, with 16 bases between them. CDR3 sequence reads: CASSTGPYGDEQFF. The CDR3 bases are TGTGCCAGCAGTACGGGACCCTATGGGGATGAGCAGTTCTTC.

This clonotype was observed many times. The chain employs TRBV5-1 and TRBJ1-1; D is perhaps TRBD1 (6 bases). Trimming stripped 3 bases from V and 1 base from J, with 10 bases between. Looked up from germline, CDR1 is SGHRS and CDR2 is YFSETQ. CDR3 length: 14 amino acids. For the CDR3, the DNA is TGCGCCAGCAGCTCGGGACACCCGAACACTGAAGCTTTCTTT. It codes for CASSSGHPNTEAFF.

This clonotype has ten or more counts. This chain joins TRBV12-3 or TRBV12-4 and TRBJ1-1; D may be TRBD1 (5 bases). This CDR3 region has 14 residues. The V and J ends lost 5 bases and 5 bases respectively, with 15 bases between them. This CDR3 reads CASSLLGGGTEAFF. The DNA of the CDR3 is TGTGCCAGCAGTCTTTTGGGGGGAGGGACTGAAGCTTTCTTT.

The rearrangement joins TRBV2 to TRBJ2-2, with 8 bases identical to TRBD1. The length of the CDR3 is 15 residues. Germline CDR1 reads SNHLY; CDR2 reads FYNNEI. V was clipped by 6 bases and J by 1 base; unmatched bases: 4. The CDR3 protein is CASSFDRGNTGELFF. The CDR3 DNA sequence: TGTGCCAGCAGCTTTGACAGGGGGAACACCGGGGAGCTGTTTTTT.

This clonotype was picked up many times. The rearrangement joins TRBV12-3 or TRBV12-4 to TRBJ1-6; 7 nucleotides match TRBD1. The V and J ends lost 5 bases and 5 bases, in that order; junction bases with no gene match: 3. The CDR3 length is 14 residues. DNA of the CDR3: TGTGCCAGCAGTAAAGGGGGCCATAATTCACCCCTCCACTTT. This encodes CASSKGGHNSPLHF.

In DNA form, the CDR3 reads TGCGCCAGCAGCACCTCTAGCGTACTCCGGGATGAGCAGTTCTTC. It yields the protein CASSTSSVLRDEQFF. The chain joins TRBV5-1 to TRBJ2-1; D is possibly TRBD2 (6 bases). CDR3 length equals 15 residues. CDR1 and CDR2 from the germline V gene are SGHRS and YFSETQ. With 4 bases removed from V and 8 bases from J, the gap between germline ends came to 19 bases.

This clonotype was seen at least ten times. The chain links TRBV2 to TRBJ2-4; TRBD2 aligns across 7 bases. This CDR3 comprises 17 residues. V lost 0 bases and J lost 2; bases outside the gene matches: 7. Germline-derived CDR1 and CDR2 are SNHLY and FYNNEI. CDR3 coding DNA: TGTGCCAGCAGTGAAGCTGGGGCGGGAGTTACCAAAAACATTCAGTACTTC. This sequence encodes CASSEAGAGVTKNIQYF.

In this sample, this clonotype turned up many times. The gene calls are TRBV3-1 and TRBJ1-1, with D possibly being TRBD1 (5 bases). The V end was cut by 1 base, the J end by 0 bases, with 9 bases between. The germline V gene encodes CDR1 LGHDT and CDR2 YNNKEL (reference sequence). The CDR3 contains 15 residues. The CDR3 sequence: CASSQGGGMNTEAFF. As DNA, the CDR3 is TGTGCCAGCAGCCAAGGGGGGGGGATGAACACTGAAGCTTTCTTT.

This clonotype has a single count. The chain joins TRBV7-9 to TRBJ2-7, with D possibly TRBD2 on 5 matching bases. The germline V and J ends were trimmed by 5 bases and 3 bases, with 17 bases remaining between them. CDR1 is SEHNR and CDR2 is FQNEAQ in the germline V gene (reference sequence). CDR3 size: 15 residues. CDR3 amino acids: CASSPRGTADYEQYF. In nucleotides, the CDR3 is TGTGCCAGCAGCCCCAGAGGTACAGCGGACTACGAGCAGTACTTC. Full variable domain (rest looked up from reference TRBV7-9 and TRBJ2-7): DTGVSQNPRHKITKRGQNVTFRCDPISEHNRLYWYRQTLGQGPEFLTYFQNEAQLEKSRLLSDRFSAERPKGSFSTLEIQRTEQGDSAMYLCASSPRGTADYEQYFGPGTRLTVT.

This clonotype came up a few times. CDR3 coding DNA: TGTGCCAGCAGCTTCTCCGGGACTAGGATGGAGCAGTACTTC. Protein sequence: CASSFSGTRMEQYF. The chain links TRBV5-6 to TRBJ2-7; 8 nucleotides line up with TRBD2. The CDR3 has 14 residues. Germline values: CDR1 SGHDT, CDR2 YYEEEE. Losses at the gene ends were 2 bases for V and 7 bases for J; bases not matched to a gene: 8.

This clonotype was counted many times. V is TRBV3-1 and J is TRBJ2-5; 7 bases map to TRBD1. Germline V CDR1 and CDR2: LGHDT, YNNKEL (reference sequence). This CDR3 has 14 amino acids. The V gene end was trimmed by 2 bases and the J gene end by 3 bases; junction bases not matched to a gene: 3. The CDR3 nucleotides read TGTGCCAGCAGCCAAACCGGGACAGAAGAGACCCAGTACTTC. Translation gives CASSQTGTEETQYF.

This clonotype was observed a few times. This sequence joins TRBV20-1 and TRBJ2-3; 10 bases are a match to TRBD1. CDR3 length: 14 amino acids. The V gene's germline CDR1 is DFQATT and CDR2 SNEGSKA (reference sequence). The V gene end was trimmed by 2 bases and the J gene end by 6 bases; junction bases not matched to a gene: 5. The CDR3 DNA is TGCAGTGCTAGATCCGGGACAGGGGCGGATACGCAGTATTTT. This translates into CSARSGTGADTQYF.

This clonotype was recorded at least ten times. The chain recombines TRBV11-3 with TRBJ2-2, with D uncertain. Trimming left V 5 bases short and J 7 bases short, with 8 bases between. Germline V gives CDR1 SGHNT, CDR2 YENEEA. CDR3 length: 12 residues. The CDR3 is CASSGWDGELFF. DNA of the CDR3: TGTGCCAGCAGCGGGTGGGACGGGGAGCTGTTTTTT.